Below are 26 T cell receptor beta chains sequenced from a single sample in a study of early T cells in non-severe SARS-CoV-2 infection. Each CDR3 protein gets one entry after TCRdb re-called the 5' RACE reads with MiXCR. The sample shows about 89,000 distinct CDR3 sequences, about 15% of them seen only once. Specimen: whole blood, collected at baseline. The receptors shown here come from an adult who was a healthcare worker with PCR-confirmed SARS-CoV-2 infection or an uninfected control (not recorded which).

The V call is TRBV7-2, the J call TRBJ2-3; 10 bases match TRBD2. Germline V gene sequence: CDR1 SGHTA, CDR2 FQGNSA. The CDR3 runs 16 residues. The V and J ends lost 5 bases and 0 bases, in that order; junction bases with no gene match: 5. CDR3 region: CASSRLAGFSTDTQYF. The CDR3 DNA follows: TGTGCCAGCAGCAGACTAGCGGGCTTTAGCACAGATACGCAGTATTTT.

This clonotype was detected only a few times. CDR3 coding DNA: TGTGCCAGCAGTTGGACTAGCTCCAATGAGCAGTTCTTC. Amino acid sequence: CASSWTSSNEQFF. This chain joins TRBV27 and TRBJ2-1; 8 nucleotides line up with TRBD2. After removal of 4 bases from V and 6 bases from J, the junction contained 2 bases not matched to a gene. CDR3 length: 13 amino acids. Per the germline V gene, CDR1 is MNHEY and CDR2 is SMNVEV (reference sequence).

This clonotype showed up just a few times. V usage is TRBV10-1 and J usage is TRBJ2-7; D uncertain. CDR3 length equals 12 residues. Trimming took off 4 bases at V and 7 bases at J, with 11 bases between the two ends. Per the germline V gene, CDR1 is WNHNN and CDR2 is SYGVQD (reference sequence). The CDR3 spells CASSVTRLEQYF. DNA for the CDR3: TGCGCCAGCAGTGTAACCCGATTGGAGCAGTACTTC.

This clonotype was seen a handful of times. This chain uses TRBV28 with TRBJ2-2, with D possibly being TRBD1 or TRBD2 (5 bases each). The CDR3 totals 17 residues. The germline CDR1 and CDR2 sequences are MDHEN and SYDVKM. Trimming cost V 3 bases and J 2 bases, with 16 bases left between them. The CDR3 loop reads CASSFLPGRRNTGELFF. The CDR3 DNA follows: TGTGCCAGCAGTTTTCTTCCGGGACGTCGTAACACCGGGGAGCTGTTTTTT.

This clonotype came up many times. This chain links TRBV28 with TRBJ1-6; 7 bases line up with TRBD1. CDR1 and CDR2 (germline): MDHEN, SYDVKM. V was clipped by 4 bases and J by 7 bases; unmatched bases: 7. This CDR3 has 15 residues. The DNA of the CDR3 is TGTGCCAGCAGTTCTCCAGGCAGGGGGAATTCACCCCTCCACTTT. It is translated as CASSSPGRGNSPLHF.

This clonotype has a handful of counts. The genes are TRBV28 and TRBJ2-5; TRBD1 or TRBD2 may be the D gene (5 bases each). The germline CDR1 and CDR2 sequences are MDHEN and SYDVKM. V was trimmed by 4 bases and J by 5 bases, leaving 14 bases between them. The CDR3 sequence is 14 residues long. In DNA form, the CDR3 reads TGTGCCAGCAGTTATTCAGCAGGGACGGAGACCCAGTACTTC. This translates into CASSYSAGTETQYF.

This clonotype was seen repeatedly, ten times or more. This chain joins TRBV4-2 and TRBJ2-5, with D perhaps TRBD2 (6 bases). V lost 0 bases and J lost 7, with 15 bases in between. CDR3 length: 15 residues. Germline loops: CDR1 LGHNA, CDR2 YNFKEQ. In DNA, the CDR3 is TGTGCCAGCAGCCAAGAAAAGGGACTTCTCGGGACCCAGTACTTC. It translates to CASSQEKGLLGTQYF.

The chain links TRBV30 to TRBJ1-1; D remains ambiguous. Trimming shortened V by 4 bases and J by 2 bases, and 8 bases separated the two germline ends. The CDR3 has 12 residues. The germline V gene has CDR1 GTSNPN and CDR2 SVGIG (reference sequence). CDR3 sequence: CAWTGLNTEAFF. The CDR3 bases are TGTGCCTGGACCGGACTTAACACTGAAGCTTTCTTT.

This rearrangement joins TRBV29-1 to TRBJ2-7; D is perhaps TRBD1 (6 bases). The CDR3 runs 12 residues. Germline CDR1 reads SQVTM; CDR2 reads ANQGSEA. The V end lost 6 bases, the J end lost 3 bases, and 12 bases lay between the germline ends. Here the CDR3 reads CSVTGTSYEQYF. As DNA, the CDR3 is TGCAGCGTAACCGGGACAAGCTACGAGCAGTACTTC.

V gene TRBV10-2 combines with J gene TRBJ2-7; D is uncertain. Trimming stripped 6 bases from V and 5 bases from J, with 8 bases between. The CDR3 extends over 11 amino acids. CDR1 and CDR2 (germline): WSHSY, SAAADI. The CDR3 loop is CASRAGHEQYF. In nucleotides, the CDR3 is TGCGCCAGCAGGGCCGGGCACGAGCAGTACTTC.

The gene calls are TRBV7-2 and TRBJ2-3; 9 bases align to TRBD2. Trimming took 3 bases from V and 1 from J; bases not matched to a gene: 2. Germline V lookup: CDR1 SGHTA, CDR2 FQGNSA. The CDR3 is 15 amino acids. CDR3 in amino acids: CASSFPSGGTDTQYF. CDR3 sequence (DNA): TGTGCCAGCAGCTTCCCTAGCGGGGGCACAGATACGCAGTATTTT.

This clonotype was observed a few times. The DNA of the CDR3 is TGCAGCGTAGCCCTCGGACAGGGAGTTTACTACGAGCAGTACTTC. Protein product: CSVALGQGVYYEQYF. The gene calls are TRBV29-1 and TRBJ2-7; 8 nucleotides line up with TRBD1. In germline, CDR1 is SQVTM, CDR2 ANQGSEA. V shed 6 bases and J 3 bases; nucleotides not matched to a gene: 13. This CDR3 comprises 15 residues.

This chain links TRBV11-2 with TRBJ2-7; 9 bases line up with TRBD1. Germline assignment: CDR1 SGHAT and CDR2 FQNNGV. The V gene end was trimmed by 5 bases and the J gene end by 5 bases; junction bases not matched to a gene: 13. CDR3 size: 16 residues. The CDR3 loop is CASSSARGQGVHEQYF. CDR3 DNA: TGTGCCAGCAGCAGCGCTCGGGGACAGGGCGTCCACGAGCAGTACTTC.

The chain is built from TRBV7-6 and TRBJ2-3; D gene uncertain. This CDR3 has 15 amino acids. Germline values: CDR1 SGHVS, CDR2 FNYEAQ. The ends were cut back, 4 bases at V and 0 bases at J, with 11 bases in the middle. The CDR3 DNA reads TGTGCCAGCAGCTACCAAGCGACTAGCACAGATACGCAGTATTTT. This encodes CASSYQATSTDTQYF.

This sequence joins TRBV25-1 and TRBJ2-5, with D possibly being TRBD2 (5 bases). This CDR3 is built from 15 residues. From germline, CDR1 is MGHDK and CDR2 SYGVNS. Trimming cost V 3 bases and J 4 bases, with 15 bases left between them. CDR3 residues: CASSDEKFRGETQYF. CDR3 DNA sequence: TGTGCCAGCAGTGATGAAAAGTTTCGGGGAGAGACCCAGTACTTC. Drawing the rest from reference TRBV25-1 and TRBJ2-5, the complete variable domain is EADIYQTPRYLVIGTGKKITLECSQTMGHDKMYWYQQDPGMELHLIHYSYGVNSTEKGDLSSESTVSRIRTEHFPLTLESARPSHTSQYLCASSDEKFRGETQYFGPGTRLLVL.

The chain combines TRBV11-3 with TRBJ2-1; weak D call: TRBD2 (6 bases). Germline V lookup: CDR1 SGHNT, CDR2 YENEEA. The CDR3 runs to 15 residues. The V and J ends lost 3 bases and 6 bases respectively, with 15 bases between them. CDR3 coding DNA: TGTGCCAGCAGCTTCGGAGGGGAAATTGTCAATGAGCAGTTCTTC. This encodes CASSFGGEIVNEQFF.

There are a few counts of this clonotype. The chain recombines TRBV12-3 or TRBV12-4 with TRBJ2-2; D is unclear. This CDR3 is 13 amino acids long. Trimming removed 3 bases at V and 4 bases at J, with 6 bases between. CDR3 DNA: TGTGCCAGCAGTTTTCGCCCCACCGGGGAGCTGTTTTTT. This encodes CASSFRPTGELFF.

The chain has TRBV5-4 and TRBJ2-1; D perhaps matches TRBD2 (5 bases). With 5 bases removed from V and 7 bases from J, the gap between germline ends came to 16 bases. The CDR3 covers 14 residues. From germline, CDR1 is SGHNT and CDR2 YYREEE (reference sequence). As DNA, the CDR3 is TGTGCCAGCAGTACCGAGGGTTCCAGGAATGAGCAGTTCTTC. This translates into CASSTEGSRNEQFF.

The sample holds a few counts of this clonotype. The chain has TRBV11-2 and TRBJ2-5; TRBD1 agrees at 10 bases. Germline trimming cut 4 bases from V and 4 bases from J; bases unmatched to any gene: 9. This CDR3 is built from 16 residues. Germline V gene lookup returns CDR1 SGHAT and CDR2 FQNNGV. The CDR3 DNA reads as TGTGCCAGCAGCTCCCTCCGGGACAGGGGTGGAGAGACCCAGTACTTC. It translates to CASSSLRDRGGETQYF.

The J gene is TRBJ2-7, the V gene TRBV19; TRBD2 aligns across 9 bases. This CDR3 is 13 amino acids long. CDR1 and CDR2 from the germline V gene are LNHDA and SQIVND (reference sequence). The J segment lost 6 bases and the V segment lost 3 bases, leaving 3 bases of the junction unmatched. The CDR3 here is CASSIAGGSEQYF. The CDR3 DNA follows: TGTGCCAGTAGTATTGCGGGAGGGTCCGAGCAGTACTTC.

This clonotype came up once. The rearrangement links TRBV7-2 to TRBJ2-7; D gene ambiguous. CDR3 size: 12 residues. Trimming took off 2 bases at V and 5 bases at J, with 7 bases between the two ends. Germline V CDR1 and CDR2: SGHTA, FQGNSA. In DNA, the CDR3 is TGTGCCAGCAGCTTATTGGGCAACGAGCAGTACTTC. Translation gives CASSLLGNEQYF.

The J gene is TRBJ2-3, the V gene TRBV5-1; D is possibly TRBD1 (6 bases). The CDR3 loop spans 15 amino acids. CDR1 and CDR2 from the germline V gene are SGHRS and YFSETQ. Trimming took 4 bases from V and 2 from J, leaving 14 bases between them. The CDR3 coding sequence is TGCGCCAGCAGCGATGGGACATACCTCACAGATACGCAGTATTTT. Translation gives CASSDGTYLTDTQYF.

This clonotype was counted a single time. In nucleotides, the CDR3 is TGTGCCAGCAGCAGACTAGCAGCCGATACGCAGTATTTT. This codes for CASSRLAADTQYF. The chain couples TRBV6-5 to TRBJ2-3, with 7 bases lining up with TRBD2. V lost 6 bases, J lost 6 bases, and 6 bases stayed unmatched. This CDR3 is 13 amino acids long. Germline V lookup: CDR1 MNHEY, CDR2 SVGAGI.

The genes are TRBV27 and TRBJ2-7; the D gene is possibly TRBD2 (6 bases). Germline CDR1 MNHEY, CDR2 SMNVEV (reference sequence). CDR3 length equals 14 residues. Trimming took off 3 bases at V and 2 bases at J, with 11 bases between the two ends. The CDR3 region has the DNA TGTGCCAGCAGTTTGGAGGGAACTCCCTACGAGCAGTACTTC. Protein: CASSLEGTPYEQYF.

The chain couples TRBV6-1 to TRBJ2-7, with D tentatively TRBD1 (6 bases). The CDR3 sequence is 15 residues long. From germline, CDR1 is MNHNS and CDR2 SASEGT. Between the trimmed V and J ends, which lost 3 bases and 4 bases, there was a span of 16 bases. CDR3 nucleotide sequence: TGTGCCAGCAGTGATCAGAGACAGGATAATTACGAGCAGTACTTC. Translating gives CASSDQRQDNYEQYF.

This clonotype turned up a few times. This chain uses TRBV6-1 with TRBJ2-1; TRBD2 matches 8 bases. CDR3 length equals 14 residues. V lost 5 bases, J lost 9 bases, and 9 bases stayed unmatched. Germline assignment: CDR1 MNHNS and CDR2 SASEGT. CDR3 loop: CASSPSGSVSEQFF. CDR3 coding DNA: TGTGCCAGCAGTCCGAGCGGGAGCGTGAGTGAGCAGTTCTTC.